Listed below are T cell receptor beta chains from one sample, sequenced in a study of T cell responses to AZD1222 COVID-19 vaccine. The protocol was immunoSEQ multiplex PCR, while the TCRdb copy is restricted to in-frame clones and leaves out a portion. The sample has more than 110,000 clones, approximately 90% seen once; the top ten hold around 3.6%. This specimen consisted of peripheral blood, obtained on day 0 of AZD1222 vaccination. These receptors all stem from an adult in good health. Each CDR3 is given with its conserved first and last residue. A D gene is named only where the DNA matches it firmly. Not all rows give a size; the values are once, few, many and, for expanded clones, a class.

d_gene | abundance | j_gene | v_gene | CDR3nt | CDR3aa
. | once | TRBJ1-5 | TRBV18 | TGTGCCAGCTCACAACAACAGGTGGTTGTCGATCAGCCCCAGCATTTT | CASSQQQVVVDQPQHF
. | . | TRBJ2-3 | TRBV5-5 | TGTGCCAGCAGTCGGGACCAGCCGTACACAGATACGCAGTATTTT | CASSRDQPYTDTQYF
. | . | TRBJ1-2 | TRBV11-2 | TGTGCCAGCAGCTTACTCGGGGGAAACTATGGCTACACCTTC | CASSLLGGNYGYTF
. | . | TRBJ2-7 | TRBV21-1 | TGTGCCAGCAGGGGGTTTCAGGGCTCCTACGAGCAGTACTTC | CASRGFQGSYEQYF
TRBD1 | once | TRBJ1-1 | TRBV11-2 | TGTGCCAGCAGCACCGCGGGACAGATGAACACTGAAGCTTTCTTT | CASSTAGQMNTEAFF
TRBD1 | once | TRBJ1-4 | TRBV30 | TGTGCCGCCGCCCCCCAGGGGGCATCTAATGAAAAACTGTTTTTT | CAAAPQGASNEKLFF
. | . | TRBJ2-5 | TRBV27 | TGTGCCAGCAGAGCCGTGCCCCAAGAGACCCAGTACTTC | CASRAVPQETQYF
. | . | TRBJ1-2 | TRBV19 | TGTGCCAGTAGTAGGCAGAGCTATGGCTACACCTTC | CASSRQSYGYTF
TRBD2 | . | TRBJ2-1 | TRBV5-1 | TGCGCCAGCAGCTGGGGACTAGCGGGAGGTGAGCAGTTCTTC | CASSWGLAGGEQFF
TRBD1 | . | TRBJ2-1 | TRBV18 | TGTGCCAGCTCAGCCCTCGGGACAGTCTACAATGAGCAGTTCTTC | CASSALGTVYNEQFF
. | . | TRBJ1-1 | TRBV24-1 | TGTGCCACCAGTGATGAGGGTGGAATTGAAGCTTTCTTT | CATSDEGGIEAFF
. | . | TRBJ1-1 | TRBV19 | TGTGCCAGTAGCCCTCTCGAGAGTTTACCGCTTGAAGCTTTCTTT | CASSPLESLPLEAFF
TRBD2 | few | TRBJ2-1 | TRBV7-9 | TGTGCCAGCAGCCCTAGAAGACTAGCGGAGTACAATGAGCAGTTCTTC | CASSPRRLAEYNEQFF
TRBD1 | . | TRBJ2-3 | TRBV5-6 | TGTGCCAGCAGCTCCTTGCAGGGGGCAACTGTGGCAGATACGCAGTATTTT | CASSSLQGATVADTQYF
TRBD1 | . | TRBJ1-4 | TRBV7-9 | TGTGCCAGCAGAATGACAGGGGAGGAACTTAAACTGTTTTTT | CASRMTGEELKLFF
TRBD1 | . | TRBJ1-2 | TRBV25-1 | TGTGCCAGCAGTGACACCGGGACAGGGGGCGCCAATGGCTACACCTTC | CASSDTGTGGANGYTF
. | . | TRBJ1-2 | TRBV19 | TGTGCCAGTAGTTTAACGGCGACCCTGGACTATGGCTACACCTTC | CASSLTATLDYGYTF
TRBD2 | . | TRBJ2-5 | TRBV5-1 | TGCGCCAGCAGCTTGGTTGTAGCGGGAGCTCAAGAGACCCAGTACTTC | CASSLVVAGAQETQYF
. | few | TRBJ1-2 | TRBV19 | TGTGCCAGTAGATTCATACGGGGACTTTATGGCTACACCTTC | CASRFIRGLYGYTF
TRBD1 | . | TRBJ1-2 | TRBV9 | TGTGCCAGCAGCGTAGTGGGGACAGGATTCTATGGCTACACCTTC | CASSVVGTGFYGYTF
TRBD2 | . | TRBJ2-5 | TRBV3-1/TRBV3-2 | TGTGCCAGCAGCCAAACGGGGGGGCCGGGAGAGACCCAGTACTTC | CASSQTGGPGETQYF
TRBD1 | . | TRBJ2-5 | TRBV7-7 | TGTGCCAGCAGCTTAGGTGGACAGGGGGGAGAGACCCAGTACTTC | CASSLGGQGGETQYF
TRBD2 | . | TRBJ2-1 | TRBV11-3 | TGTGCCAGCAGCCTCTCAGTGACTAGCGGGAGAGGCGCTTACAATGAGCAGTTCTTC | CASSLSVTSGRGAYNEQFF
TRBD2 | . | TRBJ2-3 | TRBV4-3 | TGCGCCAGCAGCCTCGGGGCGGGAGCGGGAGATACGCAGTATTTT | CASSLGAGAGDTQYF
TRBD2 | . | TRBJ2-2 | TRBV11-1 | TGTGCCAGCAGCTCGGGACTAGCGGGAGCGGCGGGGGAGCTGTTTTTT | CASSSGLAGAAGELFF
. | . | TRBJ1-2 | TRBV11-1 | TGTGCCAGCAGCTTAGCAGATAACTATGGCTACACCTTC | CASSLADNYGYTF
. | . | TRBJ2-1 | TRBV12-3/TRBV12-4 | TGTGCCAGCAGTCCCACTAGCAATGAGCAGTTCTTC | CASSPTSNEQFF
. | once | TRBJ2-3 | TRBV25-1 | TGTGCCAGCAGTGAATCCAGGGGGACTAGGTCCACAGATACGCAGTATTTT | CASSESRGTRSTDTQYF
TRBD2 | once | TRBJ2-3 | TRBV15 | TGTGCCACCAGCAGAGGAGACCTGAGCGGGAGTAGCACAGATACGCAGTATTTT | CATSRGDLSGSSTDTQYF
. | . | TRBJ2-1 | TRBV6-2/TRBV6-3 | TGTGCCAGCAGTTACCCCAATGAGCAGTTCTTC | CASSYPNEQFF
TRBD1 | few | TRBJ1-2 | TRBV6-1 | TGTGCCAGCAGTGACCGGGACAGGGGAGGCTACACCTTC | CASSDRDRGGYTF
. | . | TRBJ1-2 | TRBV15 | TGTGCCACCAGCAGAGATGGAGGGGTTGAGGGCTACACCTTC | CATSRDGGVEGYTF
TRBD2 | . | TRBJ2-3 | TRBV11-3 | TGTGCCAGCAGCACCGGGACTACTGGAGATACGCAGTATTTT | CASSTGTTGDTQYF
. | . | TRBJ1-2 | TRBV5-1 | TGCGCCAGCAGCCTCGGCGGGAGGGCGGGTGGCTACACCTTC | CASSLGGRAGGYTF
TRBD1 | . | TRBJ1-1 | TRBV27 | TGTGCCAGCAGTCGCCCGAACAGGGGAACTGAAGCTTTCTTT | CASSRPNRGTEAFF
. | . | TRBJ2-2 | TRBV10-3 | TGTGCCATCAGAGACGTGGGGGACACCGGGGAGCTGTTTTTT | CAIRDVGDTGELFF
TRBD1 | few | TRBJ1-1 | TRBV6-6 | TGTGCCAGCAGTTACGGACAGGGAGGGACTGAAGCTTTCTTT | CASSYGQGGTEAFF
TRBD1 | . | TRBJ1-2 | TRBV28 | TGTGCCAGCGGACAGGGGGGCCTAAACTATGGCTACACCTTC | CASGQGGLNYGYTF
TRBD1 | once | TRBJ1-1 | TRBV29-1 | TGCAGCGTGAGACAGGGGAATATGAACACTGAAGCTTTCTTT | CSVRQGNMNTEAFF
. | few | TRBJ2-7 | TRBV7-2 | TGTGCCAGCAGCCAGGACAGTGGATGGTACTTC | CASSQDSGWYF
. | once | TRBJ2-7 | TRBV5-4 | TGTGCCAGCAGCTTATCCTTTTACGAGCAGTACTTC | CASSLSFYEQYF
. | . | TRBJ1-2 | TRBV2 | TGTGCCAGCAAACTAAATGAGGTCGGCTACACCTTC | CASKLNEVGYTF
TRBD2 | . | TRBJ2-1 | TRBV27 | TGTGCCAGCAGACCTAGCGGGGGGACCTACAATGAGCAGTTCTTC | CASRPSGGTYNEQFF
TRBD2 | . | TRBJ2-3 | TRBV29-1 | TGCAGCGTGGAAGGACTAGTCCTGCTCCAGTATAGTAAGTATTTT | CSVEGLVLLQYSKYF
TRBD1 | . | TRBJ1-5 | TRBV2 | TGTGCCAGCAGAAAGGACAGGGACTTATCATGGCCCCAGCATTTT | CASRKDRDLSWPQHF
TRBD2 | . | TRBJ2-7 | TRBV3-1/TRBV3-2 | TGTGCCAGCAGCCAAGGTAGCGGGAGCCCGGAGCAGTACTTC | CASSQGSGSPEQYF
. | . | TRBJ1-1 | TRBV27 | TGTGCCAGGGAAGGGGGGGGCGATTTGAACACTGAAGCTTTCTTT | CAREGGGDLNTEAFF
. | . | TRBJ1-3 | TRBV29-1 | TGCAGCGTTGAGGACAGCGGGAACACCATATATTTT | CSVEDSGNTIYF
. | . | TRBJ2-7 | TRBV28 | TGTGCCAGCAGTCCCCTTCTAGCCTACGAGCAGTACTTC | CASSPLLAYEQYF
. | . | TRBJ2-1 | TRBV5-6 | TGTGCCAGCAGCTCCGAAGGTTACAATGAGCAGTTCTTC | CASSSEGYNEQFF
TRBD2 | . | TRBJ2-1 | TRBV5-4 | TGTGCCAGCAGCCCAGCGGGAGGGTTCTACAATGAGCAGTTCTTC | CASSPAGGFYNEQFF
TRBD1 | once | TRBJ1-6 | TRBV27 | TGTGCCAGCAGCATGACCGGGACAGAGAATTCACCCCTCCACTTT | CASSMTGTENSPLHF
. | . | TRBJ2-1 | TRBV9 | TGTGCCAGCAGCGTAGTAGAAGGGTGGGGTGGGAATGAGCAGTTCTTC | CASSVVEGWGGNEQFF
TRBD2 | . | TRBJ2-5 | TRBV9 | TGTGCCAGCAGCCTCCCGGGACTAGCGGGGGGGCGGGGAGAGACCCAGTACTTC | CASSLPGLAGGRGETQYF
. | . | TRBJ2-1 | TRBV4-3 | TGCGCCAGCAGCCAAGATCCCGGGGCTAGCTCCCACAATGAGCAGTTCTTC | CASSQDPGASSHNEQFF
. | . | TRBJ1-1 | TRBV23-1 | TGCGCCAGCAGTCAACCCTCGGGGGGAGCTTTCTTT | CASSQPSGGAFF
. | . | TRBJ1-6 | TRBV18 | TGTGCCAGCTCACCAATTGTGGATTCACCCCTCCACTTT | CASSPIVDSPLHF
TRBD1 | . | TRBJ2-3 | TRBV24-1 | TGTGCCACCAGTGATTGGTCCCAGGGGGCGCTCTACGATACGCAGTATTTT | CATSDWSQGALYDTQYF